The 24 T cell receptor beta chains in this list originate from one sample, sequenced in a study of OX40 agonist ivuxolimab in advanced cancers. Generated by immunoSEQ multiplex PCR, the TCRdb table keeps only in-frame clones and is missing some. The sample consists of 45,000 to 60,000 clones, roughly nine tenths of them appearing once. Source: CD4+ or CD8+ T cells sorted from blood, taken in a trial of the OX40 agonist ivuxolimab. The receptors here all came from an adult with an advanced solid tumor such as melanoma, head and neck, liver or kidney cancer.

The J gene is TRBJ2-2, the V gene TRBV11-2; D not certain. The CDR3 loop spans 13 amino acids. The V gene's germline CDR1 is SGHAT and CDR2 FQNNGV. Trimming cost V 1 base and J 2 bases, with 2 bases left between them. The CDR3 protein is CASSLVNTGELFF. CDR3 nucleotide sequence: TGTGCCAGCAGCTTAGTTAACACCGGGGAGCTGTTTTTT.

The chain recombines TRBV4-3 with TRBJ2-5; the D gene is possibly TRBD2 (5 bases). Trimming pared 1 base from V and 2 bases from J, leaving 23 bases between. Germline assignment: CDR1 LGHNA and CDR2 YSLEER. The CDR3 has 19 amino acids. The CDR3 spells CASSQGNVGSGWAQETQYF. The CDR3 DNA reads TGCGCCAGCAGCCAAGGAAATGTTGGAAGCGGTTGGGCACAAGAGACCCAGTACTTC.

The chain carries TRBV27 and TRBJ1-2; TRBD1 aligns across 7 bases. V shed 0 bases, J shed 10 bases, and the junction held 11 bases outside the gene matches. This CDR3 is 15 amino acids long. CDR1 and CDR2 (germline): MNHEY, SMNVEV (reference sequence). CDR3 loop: CASSLSGHRGFDYTF. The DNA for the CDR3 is TGTGCCAGCAGTTTATCGGGGCACAGGGGTTTCGACTACACCTTC.

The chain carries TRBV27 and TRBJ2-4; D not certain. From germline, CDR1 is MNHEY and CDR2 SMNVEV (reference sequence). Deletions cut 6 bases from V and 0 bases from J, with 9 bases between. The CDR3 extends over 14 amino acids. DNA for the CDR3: TGTGCCAGCAGACCTCTTTTAGCCAAAAACATTCAGTACTTC. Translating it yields CASRPLLAKNIQYF.

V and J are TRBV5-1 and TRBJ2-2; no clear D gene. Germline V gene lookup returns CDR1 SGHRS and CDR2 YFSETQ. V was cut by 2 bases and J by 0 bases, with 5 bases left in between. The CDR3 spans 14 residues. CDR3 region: CASSLPANTGELFF. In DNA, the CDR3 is TGCGCCAGCAGCTTACCAGCGAACACCGGGGAGCTGTTTTTT.

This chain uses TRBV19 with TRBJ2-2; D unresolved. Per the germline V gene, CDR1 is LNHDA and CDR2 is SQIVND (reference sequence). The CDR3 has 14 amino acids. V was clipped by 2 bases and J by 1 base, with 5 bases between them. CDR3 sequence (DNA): TGTGCCAGTAGTATAACGGGGAACACCGGGGAGCTGTTTTTT. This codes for CASSITGNTGELFF.

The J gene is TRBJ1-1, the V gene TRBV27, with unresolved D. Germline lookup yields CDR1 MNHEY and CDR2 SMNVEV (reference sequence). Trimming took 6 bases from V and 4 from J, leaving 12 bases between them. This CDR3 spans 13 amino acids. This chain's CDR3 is CASRPAGITEAFF. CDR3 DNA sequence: TGTGCCAGCAGACCCGCGGGGATCACTGAAGCTTTCTTT.

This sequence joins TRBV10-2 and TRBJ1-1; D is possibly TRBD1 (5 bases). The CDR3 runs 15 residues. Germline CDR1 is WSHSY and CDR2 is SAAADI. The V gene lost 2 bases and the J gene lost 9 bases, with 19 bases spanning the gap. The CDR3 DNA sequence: TGCGCCAGCAGTGAGCAGACAGAAAGTACCCGTAAAGCTTTCTTT. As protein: CASSEQTESTRKAFF.

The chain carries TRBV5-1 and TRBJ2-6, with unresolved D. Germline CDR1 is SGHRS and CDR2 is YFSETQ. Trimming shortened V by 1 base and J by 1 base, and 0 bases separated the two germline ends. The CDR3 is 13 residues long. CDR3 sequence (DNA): TGCGCCAGCAGCTTGTCTGGGGCCAACGTCCTGACTTTC. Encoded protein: CASSLSGANVLTF.

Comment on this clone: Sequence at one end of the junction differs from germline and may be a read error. The CDR3 bases are TGCGCCAGCAGCTTGGGGAGGGACACCGAAGCTTTCTTT. Encoded protein: CASSLGRDTEAFF. V and J are TRBV5-1 and TRBJ1-1, with D perhaps TRBD1 (6 bases). This CDR3 has 13 amino acids. Germline assignment: CDR1 SGHRS and CDR2 YFSETQ.

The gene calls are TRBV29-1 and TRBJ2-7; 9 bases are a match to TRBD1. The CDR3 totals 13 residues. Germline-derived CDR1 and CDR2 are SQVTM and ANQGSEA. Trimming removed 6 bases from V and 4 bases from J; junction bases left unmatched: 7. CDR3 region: CSVRTGVRYEQYF. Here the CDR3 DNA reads TGCAGCGTCCGGACAGGGGTTCGGTACGAGCAGTACTTC.

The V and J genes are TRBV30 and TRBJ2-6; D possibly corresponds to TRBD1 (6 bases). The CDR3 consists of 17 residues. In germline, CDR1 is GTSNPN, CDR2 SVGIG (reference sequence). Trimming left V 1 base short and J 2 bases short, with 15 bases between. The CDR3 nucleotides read TGTGCCTGGAGTGACAGGGCACGAGGGGCTGGGGCCAACGTCCTGACTTTC. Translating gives CAWSDRARGAGANVLTF.

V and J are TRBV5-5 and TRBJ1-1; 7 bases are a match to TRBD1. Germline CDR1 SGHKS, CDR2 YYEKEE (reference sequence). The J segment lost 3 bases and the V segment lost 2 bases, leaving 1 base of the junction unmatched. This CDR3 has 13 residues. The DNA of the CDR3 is TGTGCCAGCAGCTTACAGGGGTACACTGAAGCTTTCTTT. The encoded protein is CASSLQGYTEAFF.

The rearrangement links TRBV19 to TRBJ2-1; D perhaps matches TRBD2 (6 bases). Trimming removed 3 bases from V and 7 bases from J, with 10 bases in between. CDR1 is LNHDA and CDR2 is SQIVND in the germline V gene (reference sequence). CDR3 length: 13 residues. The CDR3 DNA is TGTGCCAGTAGTATGGGACTTTTTAATGAGCAGTTCTTC. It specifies CASSMGLFNEQFF.

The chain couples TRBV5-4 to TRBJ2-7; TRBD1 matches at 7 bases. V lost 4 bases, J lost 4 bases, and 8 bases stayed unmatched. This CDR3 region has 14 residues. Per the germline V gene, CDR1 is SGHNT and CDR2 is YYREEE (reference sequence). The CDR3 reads CASSLQGSEYEQYF. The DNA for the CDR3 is TGTGCCAGCAGCCTACAGGGGAGTGAGTACGAGCAGTACTTC.

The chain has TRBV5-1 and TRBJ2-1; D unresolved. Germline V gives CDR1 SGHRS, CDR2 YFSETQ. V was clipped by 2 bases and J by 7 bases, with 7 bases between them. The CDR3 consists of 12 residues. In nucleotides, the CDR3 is TGCGCCAGCAGCTTAGGTGTTAATGAGCAGTTCTTC. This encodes CASSLGVNEQFF.

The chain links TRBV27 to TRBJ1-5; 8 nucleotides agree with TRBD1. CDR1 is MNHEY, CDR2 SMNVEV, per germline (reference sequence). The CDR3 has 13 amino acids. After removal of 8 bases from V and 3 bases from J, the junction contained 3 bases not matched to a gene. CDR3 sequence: CASGTGFNQPQHF. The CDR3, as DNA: TGTGCCAGCGGGACAGGCTTCAATCAGCCCCAGCATTTT.

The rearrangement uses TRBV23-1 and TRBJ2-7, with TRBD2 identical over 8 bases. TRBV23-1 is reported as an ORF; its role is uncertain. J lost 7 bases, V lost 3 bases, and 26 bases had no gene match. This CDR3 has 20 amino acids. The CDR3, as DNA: TGCGCCAGCAGTCACCCTCACAGGGTCTACGTCCGGGGGGGCCTGGAGGAGCAGTACGTC. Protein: CASSHPHRVYVRGGLEEQYV.

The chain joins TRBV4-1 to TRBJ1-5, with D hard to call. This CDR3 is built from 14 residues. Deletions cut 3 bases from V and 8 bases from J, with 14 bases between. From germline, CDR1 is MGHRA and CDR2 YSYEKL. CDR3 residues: CASSQGSSWEPQHF. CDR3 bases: TGCGCCAGCAGCCAGGGCAGCTCCTGGGAGCCCCAGCATTTT.

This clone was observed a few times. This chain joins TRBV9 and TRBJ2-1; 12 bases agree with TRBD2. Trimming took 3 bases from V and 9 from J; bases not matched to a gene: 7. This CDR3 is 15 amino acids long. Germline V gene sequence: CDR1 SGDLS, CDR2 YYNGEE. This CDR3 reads CASSESSGREGEQFF. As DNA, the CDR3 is TGTGCCAGCAGCGAGTCTAGCGGGAGGGAAGGTGAGCAGTTCTTC.

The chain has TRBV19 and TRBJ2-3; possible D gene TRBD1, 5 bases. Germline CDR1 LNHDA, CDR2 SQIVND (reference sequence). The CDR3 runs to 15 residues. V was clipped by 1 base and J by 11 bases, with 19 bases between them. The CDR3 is CASSIVKDRPKEQYF. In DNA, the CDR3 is TGTGCCAGTAGTATAGTTAAAGACAGACCGAAAGAGCAGTATTTT.

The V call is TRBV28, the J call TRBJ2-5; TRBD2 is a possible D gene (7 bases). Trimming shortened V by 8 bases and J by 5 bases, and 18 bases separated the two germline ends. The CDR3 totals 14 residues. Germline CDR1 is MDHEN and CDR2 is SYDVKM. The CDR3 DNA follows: TGTGCCAGCCCCGAGGGGGGGGGTCAGGAGACCCAGTACTTC. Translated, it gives CASPEGGGQETQYF.

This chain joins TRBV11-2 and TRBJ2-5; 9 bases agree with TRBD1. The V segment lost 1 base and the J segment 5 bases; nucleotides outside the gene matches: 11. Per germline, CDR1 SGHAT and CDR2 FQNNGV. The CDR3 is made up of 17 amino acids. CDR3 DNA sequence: TGTGCCAGCAGCTTAGGCCCCCGCCGGGACAGGGCTGAGACCCAGTACTTC. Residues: CASSLGPRRDRAETQYF.

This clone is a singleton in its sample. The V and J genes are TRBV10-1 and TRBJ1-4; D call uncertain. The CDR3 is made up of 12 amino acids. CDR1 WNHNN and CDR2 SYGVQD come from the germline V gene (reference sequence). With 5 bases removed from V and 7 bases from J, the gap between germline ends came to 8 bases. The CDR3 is CASSPGGEKLFF. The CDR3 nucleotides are TGCGCCAGCAGTCCGGGCGGTGAAAAACTGTTTTTT.